Shown below are 3 T cell receptor beta chains from a single sample sequenced in a study of cytomegalovirus exposure and HLA in healthy donors. Use of 60 Vbeta and 13 Jbeta primers characterized the PCR. Assay used: immunoSEQ multiplex PCR; TCRdb lists only in-frame clones, some missing. Of 80,000 to 100,000 clones detected, under 75% appear once; the ten largest clones hold around 2.3%. Sequenced: PBMCs. The receptors here all came from a man between 50 and 59 years old in good health and CMV-seronegative.

This clone was counted once. The genes are TRBV7-2 and TRBJ2-7, with a possible D match to TRBD2 (6 bases). CDR3 size: 14 residues. CDR1 is SGHTA and CDR2 is FQGNSA in the germline V gene. Trimming left V 5 bases short and J 5 bases short, with 16 bases between. For the CDR3, the DNA is TGTGCCAGCAGCCATAACCGCGGGGACCACGAGCAGTACTTC. This translates into CASSHNRGDHEQYF.

This chain uses TRBV4-1 with TRBJ2-5; 7 bases are shared with TRBD2. CDR3 length: 19 amino acids. The V and J ends lost 0 bases and 0 bases, in that order; junction bases with no gene match: 13. Germline CDR1 reads MGHRA; CDR2 reads YSYEKL. CDR3 nucleotides: TGCGCCAGCAGCCAAGATCTCTCTGGGGCTAGCGGTTACCAAGAGACCCAGTACTTC. It yields the protein CASSQDLSGASGYQETQYF.

J is TRBJ1-3 and V is TRBV9; TRBD1 aligns across 7 bases. V gave up 0 bases and J gave up 2 bases; unmatched junction bases: 5. The CDR3 contains 16 residues. Germline V gene data show CDR1 as SGDLS and CDR2 as YYNGEE. CDR3 DNA: TGTGCCAGCAGCGTAGCCACAGGGGCAACTGGAAACACCATATATTTT. Amino acids: CASSVATGATGNTIYF.